The 27 T cell receptor beta chains below come from one sample, sequenced in a study of radiotherapy plus CTLA-4 blockade in lung cancer. The method was immunoSEQ multiplex PCR; TCRdb's version includes in-frame clones alone and lacks a portion of them. Seen here are 90,000 or so clones, 83% observed once, and the top ten hold roughly 0.84%. This sample comprised peripheral blood, obtained from a patient treated with radiotherapy plus ipilimumab. The receptors were gathered from a human donor with non-small cell lung cancer who had stable disease on radiotherapy plus ipilimumab.

J is TRBJ2-3 and V is TRBV9; 7 bases map to TRBD1. Trimming took 4 bases from V and 0 from J; bases not matched to a gene: 5. This CDR3 is 15 amino acids long. Per germline, CDR1 SGDLS and CDR2 YYNGEE. The CDR3 loop is CASSSTGASTDTQYF. CDR3 bases: TGTGCCAGCAGCTCAACAGGGGCTAGCACAGATACGCAGTATTTT.

The chain has TRBV29-1 and TRBJ2-2, with no clear D. Trimming cost V 3 bases and J 4 bases, with 6 bases left between them. The CDR3 is 12 amino acids. Germline values: CDR1 SQVTM, CDR2 ANQGSEA. In nucleotides, the CDR3 is TGCAGCGTTGATAAGTCCACCGGGGAGCTGTTTTTT. Its translation is CSVDKSTGELFF.

The table lists this clone with a few counts. J is TRBJ2-7 and V is TRBV6-6, with D tentatively TRBD1 (5 bases). V was pared by 5 bases and J by 3 bases, with 11 bases between. CDR3 size: 13 residues. Germline V CDR1 and CDR2: MNHNY, SVGAGI (reference sequence). The CDR3 coding sequence is TGTGCCAGCAGTGCTGGAAGGGGCTACGAGCAGTACTTC. It codes for CASSAGRGYEQYF.

V and J are TRBV5-1 and TRBJ2-5, with 7 bases identical to TRBD2. Looked up from germline, CDR1 is SGHRS and CDR2 is YFSETQ. The junction had 7 bases not matched to a gene; V was cut back by 4 bases and J by 4 bases. This CDR3 comprises 14 residues. The CDR3 spells CASSASSGGETQYF. The DNA for the CDR3 is TGCGCCAGCAGCGCATCGTCGGGGGGAGAGACCCAGTACTTC.

The chain carries TRBV28 and TRBJ1-2; no reliable D call. CDR1 is MDHEN and CDR2 is SYDVKM in the germline V gene. The ends were cut back, 4 bases at V and 7 bases at J, with 7 bases in the middle. The length of the CDR3 is 11 residues. CDR3 sequence: CASSSLFGYTF. The CDR3 nucleotides are TGTGCCAGCAGTTCCCTTTTTGGCTACACCTTC.

The chain carries TRBV19 and TRBJ1-5; D is unresolved. CDR1 is LNHDA and CDR2 is SQIVND in the germline V gene (reference sequence). Trimming took 1 base from V and 3 from J, leaving 4 bases between them. The CDR3 length is 13 residues. The CDR3 protein is CASSIGHNQPQHF. The CDR3 DNA is TGTGCCAGTAGTATAGGTCACAATCAGCCCCAGCATTTT. The variable domain in full, with the rest retrieved from reference TRBV19 and TRBJ1-5, is DGGITQSPKYLFRKEGQNVTLSCEQNLNHDAMYWYRQDPGQGLRLIYYSQIVNDFQKGDIAEGYSVSREKKESFPLTVTSAQKNPTAFYLCASSIGHNQPQHFGDGTRLSIL.

The chain links TRBV6-6 to TRBJ2-7; 8 nucleotides match TRBD1. This CDR3 spans 13 amino acids. The germline gives CDR1 MNHNY, CDR2 SVGAGI (reference sequence). After removal of 2 bases from V and 6 bases from J, the junction contained 3 bases not matched to a gene. CDR3 bases: TGTGCCAGCAGTTACGACAGGGGCTCCGAGCAGTACTTC. Residues: CASSYDRGSEQYF.

V gene TRBV9 combines with J gene TRBJ2-7, with D perhaps assigned TRBD1 or TRBD2 (5 bases each). V lost 3 bases, J lost 2 bases, and 12 bases lay in between. CDR1 is SGDLS, CDR2 YYNGEE, per germline. CDR3 size: 14 residues. The CDR3 is CASSARDPAYEQYF. As DNA, the CDR3 is TGTGCCAGCAGCGCCCGGGACCCAGCCTACGAGCAGTACTTC. The full variable domain, its missing parts supplied by reference TRBV9 and TRBJ2-7, is DSGVTQTPKHLITATGQRVTLRCSPRSGDLSVYWYQQSLDQGLQFLIQYYNGEERAKGNILERFSAQQFPDLHSELNLSSLELGDSALYFCASSARDPAYEQYFGPGTRLTVT.

V and J are TRBV6-1 and TRBJ1-5, with 7 bases matching TRBD1. V lost 6 bases and J lost 4; bases outside the gene matches: 3. Germline V lookup: CDR1 MNHNS, CDR2 SASEGT. The CDR3 is 13 amino acids. CDR3 nucleotides: TGTGCCAGCAGGAAGACAGGGAATCAGCCCCAGCATTTT. This codes for CASRKTGNQPQHF.

The chain joins TRBV5-4 to TRBJ2-2, with D perhaps given as TRBD1 or TRBD2 (6 bases each). The germline CDR1 and CDR2 sequences are SGHNT and YYREEE (reference sequence). Trimming pared 4 bases from V and 3 bases from J, leaving 16 bases between. This CDR3 region has 16 residues. The CDR3: CASSPQTRGDTGELFF. In DNA form, the CDR3 reads TGTGCCAGCAGCCCCCAGACTAGGGGGGACACCGGGGAGCTGTTTTTT.

The chain is built from TRBV7-8 and TRBJ2-7; D gene uncertain. The CDR3 sequence is 14 residues long. Trimming removed 6 bases at V and 0 bases at J, with 12 bases between. Germline CDR1 reads SGHVS; CDR2 reads FQNEAQ. CDR3: CASSLEFSSYEQYF. The CDR3 region has the DNA TGTGCCAGCAGTTTGGAGTTTTCCTCCTACGAGCAGTACTTC. The whole variable domain, filled in from reference TRBV7-8 and TRBJ2-7, reads GAGVSQSPRYKVAKRGQDVALRCDPISGHVSLFWYQQALGQGPEFLTYFQNEAQLDKSGLPSDRFFAERPEGSVSTLKIQRTQQEDSAVYLCASSLEFSSYEQYFGPGTRLTVT.

This clone showed up just once. The CDR3 spells CAWSFSTGAGELFF. CDR3 in DNA: TGTGCCTGGAGTTTCTCAACAGGGGCCGGGGAGCTGTTTTTT. The chain joins TRBV30 to TRBJ2-2; TRBD1 matches at 7 bases. Germline CDR1 and CDR2: GTSNPN and SVGIG (reference sequence). The ends lost 2 bases at V and 6 bases at J; junction bases unmatched: 6. This CDR3 has 14 residues.

This clone was recorded once. The gene calls are TRBV11-2 and TRBJ2-5; 7 bases fit TRBD1. Trimming removed 3 bases from V and 5 bases from J; junction bases left unmatched: 9. Germline V gives CDR1 SGHAT, CDR2 FQNNGV. This CDR3 spans 15 amino acids. The CDR3, as DNA: TGTGCCAGCAGCTTCACACCCGACAGGGTTGAGACCCAGTACTTC. Translated: CASSFTPDRVETQYF.

The chain combines TRBV7-8 with TRBJ1-3, with 7 bases that match TRBD1. Trimming removed 6 bases from V and 1 base from J; junction bases left unmatched: 3. The length of the CDR3 is 14 residues. Germline lookup yields CDR1 SGHVS and CDR2 FQNEAQ. The CDR3 region has the DNA TGTGCCAGCAGACAGGGGAGGTCTGGAAACACCATATATTTT. This gives the protein CASRQGRSGNTIYF.

This clone was detected a few times. The CDR3 loop is CASQREGPGELFF. CDR3 coding DNA: TGTGCCAGCCAGCGGGAGGGCCCCGGGGAGCTGTTTTTT. The chain carries TRBV7-9 and TRBJ2-2, with TRBD2 matching over 10 bases. The germline CDR1 and CDR2 sequences are SEHNR and FQNEAQ (reference sequence). Trimming took 8 bases from V and 6 from J; bases not matched to a gene: 3. CDR3 size: 13 residues.

Points on this clone: The junction departs from germline at one end; a sequencing error may be responsible. The V gene is TRBV28, the J gene TRBJ1-2, with TRBD1 as a possible D gene (6 bases). The CDR3 runs 13 residues. Germline V gene sequence: CDR1 MDHEN, CDR2 SYDVKM. CDR3 in amino acids: CASSLGQGYGHTF. For the CDR3, the DNA is TGTGCCAGCAGTTTAGGTCAGGGGTATGGCCACACCTTC.

J is TRBJ1-5 and V is TRBV19; possible D gene TRBD1, 5 bases. There are 16 residues in the CDR3. CDR1 LNHDA and CDR2 SQIVND come from the germline V gene (reference sequence). V lost 0 bases and J lost 4, with 13 bases in between. CDR3 in amino acids: CASSIDPRGGNQPQHF. In DNA form, the CDR3 reads TGTGCCAGTAGTATAGACCCCCGGGGGGGGAATCAGCCCCAGCATTTT.

The rearrangement uses TRBV9 and TRBJ2-7, with D perhaps given as TRBD1 or TRBD2 (5 bases each). V was cut by 4 bases and J by 6 bases, with 17 bases left in between. Germline V gene lookup returns CDR1 SGDLS and CDR2 YYNGEE. CDR3 length equals 14 residues. CDR3 nucleotides: TGTGCCAGCAGCACCAGCGCCGGGGCCGGCGAGCAGTACTTC. It yields the protein CASSTSAGAGEQYF.

V is TRBV7-3 and J is TRBJ2-1; 7 nucleotides line up with TRBD1. CDR3 length: 14 residues. The germline V gene has CDR1 SGHTA and CDR2 FQGTGA. Trimming cost V 0 bases and J 7 bases; bases outside gene matches: 3. CDR3 sequence (DNA): TGTGCCAGCAGCTTAACCCCCAGGGGGAATGAGCAGTTCTTC. Its translation: CASSLTPRGNEQFF.

This clone appeared once. The V gene is TRBV5-5, the J gene TRBJ2-7, with 9 bases identical to TRBD1. CDR3 size: 15 residues. CDR1 is SGHKS and CDR2 is YYEKEE in the germline V gene (reference sequence). The ends lost 4 bases at V and 2 bases at J; junction bases unmatched: 7. The DNA of the CDR3 is TGTGCCAGCAGCCTCCGGGACAGGGCCGCCTACGAGCAGTACTTC. This sequence encodes CASSLRDRAAYEQYF.

The chain carries TRBV25-1 and TRBJ1-1; D possibly corresponds to TRBD1 (6 bases). Trimming stripped 7 bases from V and 1 base from J, with 16 bases between. The germline gives CDR1 MGHDK, CDR2 SYGVNS. CDR3 size: 15 residues. The CDR3 DNA sequence: TGTGCCAGCAACCATCCGGGGGGCGGGAACACTGAAGCTTTCTTT. Its protein is CASNHPGGGNTEAFF. Full variable domain (missing parts from reference TRBV25-1 and TRBJ1-1): EADIYQTPRYLVIGTGKKITLECSQTMGHDKMYWYQQDPGMELHLIHYSYGVNSTEKGDLSSESTVSRIRTEHFPLTLESARPSHTSQYLCASNHPGGGNTEAFFGQGTRLTVV.

J is TRBJ1-1 and V is TRBV30; unclear D gene. The CDR3 extends over 15 amino acids. Germline V CDR1 and CDR2: GTSNPN, SVGIG (reference sequence). V shed 3 bases and J shed 4 bases, with 18 bases lying between them. The CDR3 loop reads CAWSLQSSRPTEAFF. Written as DNA, the CDR3 is TGTGCCTGGAGCCTCCAAAGTTCTCGGCCCACTGAAGCTTTCTTT. The full variable domain, its missing parts supplied by reference TRBV30 and TRBJ1-1, is SQTIHQWPATLVQPVGSPLSLECTVEGTSNPNLYWYRQAAGRGLQLLFYSVGIGQISSEVPQNLSASRPQDRQFILSSKKLLLSDSGFYLCAWSLQSSRPTEAFFGQGTRLTVV.

This clone has just a few counts. This sample includes further DNA sequences coding for the same CDR3. The genes are TRBV10-1 and TRBJ2-7; no clear D gene. The CDR3 has 12 amino acids. CDR1 and CDR2 from the germline V gene are WNHNN and SYGVQD (reference sequence). Trimming shortened V by 8 bases and J by 6 bases, and 14 bases separated the two germline ends. The CDR3 DNA reads as TGCGCCAGCGGGTCTTCTCTCGGCGAGCAGTACTTC. It encodes CASGSSLGEQYF.

This rearrangement joins TRBV7-3 to TRBJ2-1; TRBD1 matches at 7 bases. Losses at the gene ends were 10 bases for V and 7 bases for J; bases not matched to a gene: 10. This CDR3 region has 13 residues. The germline gives CDR1 SGHTA, CDR2 FQGTGA. The CDR3 here is CATGTGAQNEQFF. The CDR3 DNA sequence: TGTGCCACCGGCACAGGGGCTCAAAATGAGCAGTTCTTC.

The chain has TRBV7-2 and TRBJ2-3; 10 bases align to TRBD2. V was pared by 5 bases and J by 4 bases, with 6 bases of the junction left unmatched. The germline CDR1 and CDR2 sequences are SGHTA and FQGNSA. The length of the CDR3 is 15 residues. The CDR3 here is CASSLTSGFADTQYF. CDR3 DNA sequence: TGTGCCAGCAGCCTGACTAGCGGGTTCGCAGATACGCAGTATTTT.

The CDR3, as DNA: TGTGCCAGCAGTTTCTCAGGACTGGGCGGTTACAACACTGAAGCTTTCTTT. This codes for CASSFSGLGGYNTEAFF. The chain employs TRBV28 and TRBJ1-1; D remains ambiguous. The CDR3 has 17 amino acids. The germline V gene has CDR1 MDHEN and CDR2 SYDVKM. Trimming left V 3 bases short and J 2 bases short, with 19 bases between.

The chain combines TRBV4-2 with TRBJ2-1; TRBD2 matches at 8 bases. This CDR3 region has 13 residues. CDR1 LGHNA and CDR2 YNFKEQ come from the germline V gene. Trimming cost V 9 bases and J 4 bases; bases outside gene matches: 5. CDR3 coding DNA: TGTGCCAGTACGGGGGGGCAGTACAATGAGCAGTTCTTC. Protein sequence: CASTGGQYNEQFF.